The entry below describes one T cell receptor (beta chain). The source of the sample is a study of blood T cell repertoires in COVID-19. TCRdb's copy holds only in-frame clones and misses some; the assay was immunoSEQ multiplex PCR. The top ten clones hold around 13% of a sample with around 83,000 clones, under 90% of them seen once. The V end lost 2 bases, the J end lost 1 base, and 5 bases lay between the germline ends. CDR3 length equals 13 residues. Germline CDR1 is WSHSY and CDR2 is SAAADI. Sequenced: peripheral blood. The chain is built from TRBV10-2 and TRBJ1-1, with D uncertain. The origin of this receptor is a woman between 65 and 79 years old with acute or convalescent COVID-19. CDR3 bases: TGCGCCAGCAGTGAGAGGAGGAACACTGAAGCTTTCTTT. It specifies CASSERRNTEAFF.